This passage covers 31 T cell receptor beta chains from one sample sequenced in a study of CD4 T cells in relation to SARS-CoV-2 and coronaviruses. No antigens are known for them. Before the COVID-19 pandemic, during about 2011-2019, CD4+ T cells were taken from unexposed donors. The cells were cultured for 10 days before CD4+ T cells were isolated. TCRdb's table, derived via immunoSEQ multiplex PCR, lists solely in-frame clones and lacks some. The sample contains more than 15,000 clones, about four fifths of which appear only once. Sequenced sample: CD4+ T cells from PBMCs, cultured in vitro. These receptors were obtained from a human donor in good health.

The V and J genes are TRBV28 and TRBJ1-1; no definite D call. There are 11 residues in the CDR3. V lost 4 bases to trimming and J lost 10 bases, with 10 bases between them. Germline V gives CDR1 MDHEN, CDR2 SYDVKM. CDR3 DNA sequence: TGTGCCAGCAGTTCCCAGGACGGAGCTTTCTTT. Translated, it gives CASSSQDGAFF.

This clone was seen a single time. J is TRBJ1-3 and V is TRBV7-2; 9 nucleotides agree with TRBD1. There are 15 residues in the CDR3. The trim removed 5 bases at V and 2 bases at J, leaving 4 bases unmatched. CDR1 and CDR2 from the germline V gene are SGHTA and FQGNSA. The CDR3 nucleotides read TGTGCCAGCAGCGTAACAGGGGGCACTGGAAACACCATATATTTT. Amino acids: CASSVTGGTGNTIYF.

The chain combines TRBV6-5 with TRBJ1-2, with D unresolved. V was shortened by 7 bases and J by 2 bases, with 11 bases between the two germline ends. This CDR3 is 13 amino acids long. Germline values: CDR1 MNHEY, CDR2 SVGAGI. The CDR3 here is CASKEVSNYGYTF. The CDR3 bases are TGTGCCAGCAAAGAGGTCAGCAACTATGGCTACACCTTC.

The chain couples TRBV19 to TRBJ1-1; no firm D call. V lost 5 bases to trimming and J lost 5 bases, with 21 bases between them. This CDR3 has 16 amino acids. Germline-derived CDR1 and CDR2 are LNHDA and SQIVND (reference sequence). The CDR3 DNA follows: TGTGCCAGTAGTTCCCGTAGCCCGGTGATGGGGACTGAAGCTTTCTTT. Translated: CASSSRSPVMGTEAFF.

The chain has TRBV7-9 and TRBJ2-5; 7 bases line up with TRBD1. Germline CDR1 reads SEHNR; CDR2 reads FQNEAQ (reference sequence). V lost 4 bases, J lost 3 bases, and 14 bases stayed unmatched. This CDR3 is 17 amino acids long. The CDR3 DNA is TGTGCCAGCAGCTATCAAATTCCGGGACAGCCTAAAGAGACCCAGTACTTC. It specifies CASSYQIPGQPKETQYF.

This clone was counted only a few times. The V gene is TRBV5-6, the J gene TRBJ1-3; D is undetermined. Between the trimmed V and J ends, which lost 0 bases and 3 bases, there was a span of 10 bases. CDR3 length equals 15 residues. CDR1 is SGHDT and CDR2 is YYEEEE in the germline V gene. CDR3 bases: TGTGCCAGCAGCTTGGGAGGTTTAGGTGGAAACACCATATATTTT. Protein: CASSLGGLGGNTIYF.

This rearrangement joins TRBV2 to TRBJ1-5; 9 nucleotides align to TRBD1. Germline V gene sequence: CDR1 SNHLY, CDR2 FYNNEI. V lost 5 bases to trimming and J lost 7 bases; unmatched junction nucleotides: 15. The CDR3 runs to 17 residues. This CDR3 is CASSSVPGQGAGQPQHF. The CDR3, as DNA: TGTGCCAGCAGTAGCGTCCCGGGACAGGGAGCAGGGCAGCCCCAGCATTTT.

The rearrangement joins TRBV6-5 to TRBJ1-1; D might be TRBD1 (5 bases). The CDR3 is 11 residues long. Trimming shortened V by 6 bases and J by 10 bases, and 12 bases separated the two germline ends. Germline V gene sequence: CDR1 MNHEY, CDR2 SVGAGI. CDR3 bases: TGTGCCAGCAGGGAGAGGGGATCAGCTTTCTTT. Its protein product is CASRERGSAFF.

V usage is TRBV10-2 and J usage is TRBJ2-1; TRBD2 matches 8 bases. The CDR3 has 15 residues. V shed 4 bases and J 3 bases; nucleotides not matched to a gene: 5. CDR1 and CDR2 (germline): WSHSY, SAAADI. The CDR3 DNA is TGCGCCAGCAGTGTGCTAGCGGGTTACTACAATGAGCAGTTCTTC. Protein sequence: CASSVLAGYYNEQFF.

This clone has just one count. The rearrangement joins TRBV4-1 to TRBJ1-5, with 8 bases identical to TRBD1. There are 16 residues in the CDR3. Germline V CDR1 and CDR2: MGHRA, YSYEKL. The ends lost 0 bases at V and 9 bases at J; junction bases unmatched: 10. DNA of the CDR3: TGCGCCAGCAGCCAAGATTTAAACGGACAGGGTAGGCCCCAGCATTTT. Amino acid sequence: CASSQDLNGQGRPQHF.

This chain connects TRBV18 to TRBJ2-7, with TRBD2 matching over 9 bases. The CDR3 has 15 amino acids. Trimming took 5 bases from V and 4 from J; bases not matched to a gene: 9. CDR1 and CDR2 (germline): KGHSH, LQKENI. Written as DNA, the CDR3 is TGTGCCAGCTCAGCCGGACCGGGACTAGCTTACGAGCAGTACTTC. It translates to CASSAGPGLAYEQYF. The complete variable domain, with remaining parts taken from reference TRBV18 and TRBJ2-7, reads NAGVMQNPRHLVRRRGQEARLRCSPMKGHSHVYWYRQLPEEGLKFMVYLQKENIIDESGMPKERFSAEFPKEGPSILRIQQVVRGDSAAYFCASSAGPGLAYEQYFGPGTRLTVT.

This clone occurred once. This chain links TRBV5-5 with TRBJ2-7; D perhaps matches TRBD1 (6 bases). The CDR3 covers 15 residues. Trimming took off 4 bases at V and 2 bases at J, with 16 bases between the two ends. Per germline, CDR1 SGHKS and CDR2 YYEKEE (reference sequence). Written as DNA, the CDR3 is TGTGCCAGCAGCCCTGTCAGGGGAGTCCCCTACGAGCAGTACTTC. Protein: CASSPVRGVPYEQYF.

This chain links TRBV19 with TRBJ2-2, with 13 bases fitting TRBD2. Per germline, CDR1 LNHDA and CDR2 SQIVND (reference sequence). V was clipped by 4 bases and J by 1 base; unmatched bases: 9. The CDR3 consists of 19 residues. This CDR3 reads CASSRTGTSGIRNTGELFF. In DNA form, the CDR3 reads TGTGCCAGTAGTAGAACCGGGACTAGCGGGATTCGGAACACCGGGGAGCTGTTTTTT.

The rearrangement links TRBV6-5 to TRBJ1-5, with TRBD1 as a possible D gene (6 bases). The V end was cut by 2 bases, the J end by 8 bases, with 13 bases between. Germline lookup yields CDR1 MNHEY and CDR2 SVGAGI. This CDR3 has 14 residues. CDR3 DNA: TGTGCCAGCAGTTACGGAGGCAGGGGCGAGCCCCAGCATTTT. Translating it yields CASSYGGRGEPQHF.

The CDR3 region is CASRGSSYEQYF. DNA for the CDR3: TGTGCCAGCAGGGGTAGTTCCTACGAGCAGTACTTC. The chain links TRBV28 to TRBJ2-7; unclear D gene. Germline values: CDR1 MDHEN, CDR2 SYDVKM. Deletions cut 6 bases from V and 1 base from J, with 7 bases between. CDR3 length: 12 residues.

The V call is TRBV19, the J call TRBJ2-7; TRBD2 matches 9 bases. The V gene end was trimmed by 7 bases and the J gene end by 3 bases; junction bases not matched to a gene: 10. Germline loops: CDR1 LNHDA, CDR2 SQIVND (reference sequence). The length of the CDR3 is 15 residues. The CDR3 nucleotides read TGTGCCAGTACCAAGACAGGGACTAGCAGCTACGAGCAGTACTTC. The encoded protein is CASTKTGTSSYEQYF.

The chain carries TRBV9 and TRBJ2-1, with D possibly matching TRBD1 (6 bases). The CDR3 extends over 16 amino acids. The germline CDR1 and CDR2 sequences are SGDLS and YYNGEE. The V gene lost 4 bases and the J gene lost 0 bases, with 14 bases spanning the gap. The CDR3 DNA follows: TGTGCCAGCAGCCCTTACAGGGCTAGCTCCTACAATGAGCAGTTCTTC. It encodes CASSPYRASSYNEQFF.

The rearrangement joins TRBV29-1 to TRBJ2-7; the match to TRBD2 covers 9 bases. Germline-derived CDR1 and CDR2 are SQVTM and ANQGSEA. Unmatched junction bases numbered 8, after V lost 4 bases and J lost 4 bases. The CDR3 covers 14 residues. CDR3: CSVAGREGQYEQYF. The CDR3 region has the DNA TGCAGCGTTGCAGGGCGGGAGGGCCAATACGAGCAGTACTTC.

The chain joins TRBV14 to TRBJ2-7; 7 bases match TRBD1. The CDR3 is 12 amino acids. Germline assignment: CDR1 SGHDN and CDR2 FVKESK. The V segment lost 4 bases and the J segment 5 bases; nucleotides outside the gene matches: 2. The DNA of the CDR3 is TGTGCCAGCAGCCCGACAGGGAACGAGCAGTACTTC. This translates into CASSPTGNEQYF.

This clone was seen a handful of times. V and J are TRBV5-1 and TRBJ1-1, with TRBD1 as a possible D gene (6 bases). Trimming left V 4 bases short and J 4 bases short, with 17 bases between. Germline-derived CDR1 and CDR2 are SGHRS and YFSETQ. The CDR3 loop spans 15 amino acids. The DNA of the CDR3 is TGCGCCAGCAGCGGCCTACAGGGCGGGGCCACTGAAGCTTTCTTT. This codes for CASSGLQGGATEAFF.

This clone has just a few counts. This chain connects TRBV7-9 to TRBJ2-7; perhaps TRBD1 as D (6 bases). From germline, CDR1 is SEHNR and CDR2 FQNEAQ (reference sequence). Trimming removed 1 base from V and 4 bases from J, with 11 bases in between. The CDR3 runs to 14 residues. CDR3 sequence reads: CASSLGLDSYEQYF. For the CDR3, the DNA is TGTGCCAGCAGCTTAGGCTTGGACAGTTACGAGCAGTACTTC.

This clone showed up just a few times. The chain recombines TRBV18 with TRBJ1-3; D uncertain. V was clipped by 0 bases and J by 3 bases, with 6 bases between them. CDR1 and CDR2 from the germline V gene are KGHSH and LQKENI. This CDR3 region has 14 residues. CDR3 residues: CASSPPSGGNTIYF. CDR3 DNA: TGTGCCAGCTCACCACCGTCAGGTGGAAACACCATATATTTT.

The CDR3 bases are TGTGCCAGCCTCCAGGGCGTAAACTATGGCTACACCTTC. It yields the protein CASLQGVNYGYTF. The V gene is TRBV19, the J gene TRBJ1-2; tentatively, D is TRBD1 (5 bases). V was cut by 9 bases and J by 2 bases, with 13 bases left in between. Germline CDR1 LNHDA, CDR2 SQIVND (reference sequence). CDR3 length: 13 amino acids.

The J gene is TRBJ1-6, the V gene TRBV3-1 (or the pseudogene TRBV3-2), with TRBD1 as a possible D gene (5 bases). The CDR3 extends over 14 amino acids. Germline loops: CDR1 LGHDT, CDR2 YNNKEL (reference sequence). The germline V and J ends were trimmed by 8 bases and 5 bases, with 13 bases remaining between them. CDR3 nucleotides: TGTGCCAGCGGGGGGTCGGCTGATAATTCACCCCTCCACTTT. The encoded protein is CASGGSADNSPLHF.

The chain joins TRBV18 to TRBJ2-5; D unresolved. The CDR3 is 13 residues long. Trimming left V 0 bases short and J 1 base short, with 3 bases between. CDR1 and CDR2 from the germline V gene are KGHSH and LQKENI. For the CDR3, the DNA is TGTGCCAGCTCACCACCGGGCCAAGAGACCCAGTACTTC. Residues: CASSPPGQETQYF.

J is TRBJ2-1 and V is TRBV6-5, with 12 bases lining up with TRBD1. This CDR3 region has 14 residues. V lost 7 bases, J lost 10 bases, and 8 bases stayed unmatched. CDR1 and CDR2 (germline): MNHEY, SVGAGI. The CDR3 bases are TGTGCCAGCAACCGGGACAGGGGGCTTTGGGAGCAGTTCTTC. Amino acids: CASNRDRGLWEQFF.

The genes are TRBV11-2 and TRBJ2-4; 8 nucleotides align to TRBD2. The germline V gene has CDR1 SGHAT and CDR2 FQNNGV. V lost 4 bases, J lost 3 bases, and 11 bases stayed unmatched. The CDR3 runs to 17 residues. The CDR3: CASSSLAGPSGKNIQYF. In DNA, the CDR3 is TGTGCCAGCAGCTCCCTAGCGGGCCCCTCAGGCAAAAACATTCAGTACTTC.

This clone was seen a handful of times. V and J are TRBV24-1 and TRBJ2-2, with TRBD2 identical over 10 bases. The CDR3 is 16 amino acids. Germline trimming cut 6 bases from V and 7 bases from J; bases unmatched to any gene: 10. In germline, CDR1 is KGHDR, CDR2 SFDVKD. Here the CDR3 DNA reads TGTGCCACCAGTCGAAGCTCTAGCGGGAGCGTCGGGGAGCTGTTTTTT. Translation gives CATSRSSSGSVGELFF.

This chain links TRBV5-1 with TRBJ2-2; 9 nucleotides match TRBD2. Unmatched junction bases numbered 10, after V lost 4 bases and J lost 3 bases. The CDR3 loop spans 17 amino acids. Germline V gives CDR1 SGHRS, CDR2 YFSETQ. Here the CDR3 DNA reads TGCGCCAGCAGCGTCACCGGGACTAGCAAATACACCGGGGAGCTGTTTTTT. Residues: CASSVTGTSKYTGELFF.

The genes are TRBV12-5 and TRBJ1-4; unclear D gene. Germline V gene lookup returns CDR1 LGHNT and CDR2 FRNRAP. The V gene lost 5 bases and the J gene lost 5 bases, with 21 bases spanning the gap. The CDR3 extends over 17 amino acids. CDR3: CASGLRPLVWGNEKLFF. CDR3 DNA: TGTGCTAGTGGTCTCCGGCCCTTAGTCTGGGGAAATGAAAAACTGTTTTTT.

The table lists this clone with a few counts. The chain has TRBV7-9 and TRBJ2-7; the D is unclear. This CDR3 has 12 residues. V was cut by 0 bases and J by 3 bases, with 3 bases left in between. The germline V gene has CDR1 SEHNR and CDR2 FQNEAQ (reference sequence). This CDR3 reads CASSLANYEQYF. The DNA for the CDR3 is TGTGCCAGCAGCTTAGCGAACTACGAGCAGTACTTC. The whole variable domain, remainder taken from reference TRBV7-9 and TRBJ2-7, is DTGVSQNPRHKITKRGQNVTFRCDPISEHNRLYWYRQTLGQGPEFLTYFQNEAQLEKSRLLSDRFSAERPKGSFSTLEIQRTEQGDSAMYLCASSLANYEQYFGPGTRLTVT.